A single sample is the source of the 19 T cell receptor beta chains below, sequenced in a study of shared clonotypes between healthy human individuals. Assay: immunoSEQ multiplex PCR; the TCRdb copy retains only in-frame clones and omits some. The sample lists 2,500,000 or so clones; approximately 90% were seen once. The sequencing sample was made of naive CD4+ T cells sorted from blood. Indicated subset: CD45RA+ positively selected. The receptors here all came from a man younger than 30 in good health.

The chain combines TRBV15 with TRBJ1-6; 10 bases agree with TRBD1. The CDR3 is 16 amino acids. With 0 bases clipped from V and 10 bases from J, the junction kept 6 bases outside the gene matches. CDR1 LNHNV and CDR2 YYDKDF come from the germline V gene (reference sequence). The DNA for the CDR3 is TGTGCCACCAGCAGAGATATAAGGGGACAGGGGTCACCCCTCCACTTT. Translated, it gives CATSRDIRGQGSPLHF.

In regard to this clone: Other DNA sequences within the sample encode an identical CDR3. This chain uses TRBV27 with TRBJ1-6; TRBD1 matches 9 bases. Germline CDR1 and CDR2: MNHEY and SMNVEV (reference sequence). The CDR3 runs 16 residues. J lost 6 bases, V lost 5 bases, and 8 bases had no gene match. CDR3 nucleotides: TGTGCCAGCAGTCGACCCGGGACAGGGTCTAATTCACCCCTCCACTTT. Translated, it gives CASSRPGTGSNSPLHF.

The rearrangement links TRBV28 to TRBJ1-5; TRBD1 agrees at 9 bases. CDR1 is MDHEN and CDR2 is SYDVKM in the germline V gene. The CDR3 is 16 amino acids. V lost 6 bases to trimming and J lost 1 base; unmatched junction nucleotides: 7. The CDR3 sequence: CASSEGTGKSNQPQHF. In DNA form, the CDR3 reads TGTGCCAGCAGCGAGGGGACAGGGAAGAGCAATCAGCCCCAGCATTTT.

Notes on this clone: Additional DNA sequences in this sample encode the identical CDR3. This chain joins TRBV18 and TRBJ1-2; D not certain. V lost 1 base, J lost 3 bases, and 9 bases lay in between. CDR1 is KGHSH and CDR2 is LQKENI in the germline V gene. The CDR3 covers 14 residues. DNA for the CDR3: TGTGCCAGCTCACCACAGGGATCGGACTATGGCTACACCTTC. Residues: CASSPQGSDYGYTF.

To note about this clone: This same CDR3 is encoded by further DNA sequences in the sample. This chain joins TRBV7-2 and TRBJ2-3; D is undetermined. V was pared by 5 bases and J by 1 base, with 7 bases between. The CDR3 covers 13 residues. Germline V gene data show CDR1 as SGHTA and CDR2 as FQGNSA. In nucleotides, the CDR3 is TGTGCCAGCAGCACTCGTGGCACAGATACGCAGTATTTT. Amino acid sequence: CASSTRGTDTQYF.

This chain uses TRBV4-3 with TRBJ1-2; no firm D call. Trimming removed 5 bases from V and 4 bases from J, with 17 bases in between. Per germline, CDR1 LGHNA and CDR2 YSLEER. The CDR3 spans 15 residues. This chain's CDR3 is CASSSQREGVYGYTF. Here the CDR3 DNA reads TGCGCCAGCAGCTCGCAACGTGAGGGAGTCTATGGCTACACCTTC.

In its sample, this clone was seen a few times. Within the sample, other DNA sequences also encode this same CDR3. V usage is TRBV6-5 and J usage is TRBJ1-2; no reliable D call. V dropped 5 bases and J dropped 4 bases, with 8 bases sitting between them. The CDR3 sequence is 12 residues long. Germline values: CDR1 MNHEY, CDR2 SVGAGI. CDR3 sequence: CASSPGSYGYTF. The CDR3 DNA follows: TGTGCCAGCAGTCCCGGGAGCTATGGCTACACCTTC.

The CDR3 DNA sequence: TGTGCCAGCAGCCCTACGTCAAGGGGCGATCAGCCCCAGCATTTT. Amino acid sequence: CASSPTSRGDQPQHF. The V and J genes are TRBV27 and TRBJ1-5; D may be TRBD1 (5 bases). CDR1 and CDR2 from the germline V gene are MNHEY and SMNVEV (reference sequence). This CDR3 has 15 residues. V was clipped by 6 bases and J by 5 bases, with 17 bases between them.

The chain combines TRBV10-3 with TRBJ2-7; TRBD2 matches 8 bases. The ends lost 2 bases at V and 2 bases at J; junction bases unmatched: 17. Germline V gives CDR1 ENHRY, CDR2 SYGVKD. CDR3 length equals 19 residues. The CDR3 reads CAISEATGAGAYITYEQYF. CDR3 DNA: TGTGCCATCAGTGAGGCCACAGGAGCGGGAGCATACATTACCTACGAGCAGTACTTC.

The V gene is TRBV25-1, the J gene TRBJ2-7, with D possibly TRBD1 on 6 matching bases. The CDR3 extends over 15 amino acids. Germline V gene sequence: CDR1 MGHDK, CDR2 SYGVNS. V gave up 3 bases and J gave up 0 bases, with 12 bases separating them. CDR3 sequence reads: CASSEDSFSSYEQYF. The CDR3 bases are TGTGCCAGCAGTGAGGACAGTTTTAGCTCCTACGAGCAGTACTTC.

This chain links TRBV11-2 with TRBJ2-1; D is ambiguous. Germline values: CDR1 SGHAT, CDR2 FQNNGV. The CDR3 is 16 residues long. The V end was cut by 5 bases, the J end by 3 bases, with 17 bases between. This CDR3 is CASSPSFDSSYNEQFF. For the CDR3, the DNA is TGTGCCAGCAGCCCTTCGTTCGATTCTAGCTACAATGAGCAGTTCTTC.

J is TRBJ2-7 and V is TRBV5-1, with TRBD2 as a possible D gene (5 bases). The germline CDR1 and CDR2 sequences are SGHRS and YFSETQ. The CDR3 totals 15 residues. V was trimmed by 3 bases and J by 2 bases, leaving 15 bases between them. CDR3 sequence reads: CASSSGVTQTYEQYF. CDR3 nucleotide sequence: TGCGCCAGCAGCTCCGGGGTGACTCAGACCTACGAGCAGTACTTC.

This clone was found once. The J gene is TRBJ2-3, the V gene TRBV19; 7 positions agree with TRBD2. The germline CDR1 and CDR2 sequences are LNHDA and SQIVND (reference sequence). V was clipped by 0 bases and J by 2 bases; unmatched bases: 2. The CDR3 length is 15 residues. CDR3 in DNA: TGTGCCAGTAGTATAGAGGGGACTAACACAGATACGCAGTATTTT. As protein: CASSIEGTNTDTQYF.

The rearrangement joins TRBV30 to TRBJ1-5; 7 bases match TRBD1. Germline V gene lookup returns CDR1 GTSNPN and CDR2 SVGIG (reference sequence). With V trimmed by 2 bases and J by 3 bases, 4 bases remained unmatched. This CDR3 has 14 amino acids. The CDR3 reads CAWSITGDNQPQHF. CDR3 DNA sequence: TGTGCCTGGAGTATTACAGGGGACAATCAGCCCCAGCATTTT.

Details on this clone: Other DNA sequences from this sample encode an identical CDR3 as well. This CDR3 is CASSRDNYGYTF. Written as DNA, the CDR3 is TGTGCCAGCAGCCGGGATAACTATGGCTACACCTTC. J is TRBJ1-2 and V is TRBV2; unclear D gene. Germline values: CDR1 SNHLY, CDR2 FYNNEI. The CDR3 consists of 12 residues. V lost 6 bases to trimming and J lost 1 base, with 6 bases between them.

This clone came up once. V and J are TRBV7-9 and TRBJ1-5; D unclear. This CDR3 is 12 amino acids long. Germline V gene sequence: CDR1 SEHNR, CDR2 FQNEAQ (reference sequence). V lost 5 bases to trimming and J lost 3 bases, with 5 bases between them. CDR3 amino acids: CASSIINQPQHF. The CDR3 bases are TGTGCCAGCAGCATAATCAATCAGCCCCAGCATTTT.

The V and J genes are TRBV10-3 and TRBJ2-7; 9 bases line up with TRBD2. V lost 1 base to trimming and J lost 4 bases; unmatched junction nucleotides: 23. Germline CDR1 and CDR2: ENHRY and SYGVKD. CDR3 length: 21 amino acids. CDR3 in amino acids: CAISEFSSSWLPSGVDYEQYF. In DNA form, the CDR3 reads TGTGCCATCAGTGAGTTTAGCTCCTCTTGGCTCCCTAGCGGGGTGGATTACGAGCAGTACTTC.

The chain recombines TRBV5-1 with TRBJ2-7; the match to TRBD1 covers 8 bases. Germline trimming cut 3 bases from V and 5 bases from J; bases unmatched to any gene: 7. The CDR3 has 14 residues. CDR1 and CDR2 (germline): SGHRS, YFSETQ. The CDR3 nucleotides are TGCGCCAGCAGCTCGGGACAGGAGGTCCACGAGCAGTACTTC. Encoded protein: CASSSGQEVHEQYF.

The gene calls are TRBV9 and TRBJ2-5; D is ambiguous. The V and J ends lost 4 bases and 0 bases respectively, with 10 bases between them. This CDR3 spans 14 amino acids. Germline V gives CDR1 SGDLS, CDR2 YYNGEE. CDR3 region: CASSPSQYQETQYF. The CDR3 DNA sequence: TGTGCCAGCAGCCCGTCCCAGTACCAAGAGACCCAGTACTTC.